This TCR beta chain originates from a study of T cell repertoires in cytomegalovirus infection. This clonotype was detected ten times or more. The CDR3 runs to 15 residues. Germline V gene data show CDR1 as SGHTA and CDR2 as FQGNSA. Deletions cut 1 base from V and 6 bases from J, with 16 bases between. MiXCR, applied by TCRdb to the reads, yields one record per CDR3 protein. Of more than 500,000 distinct CDR3 sequences listed, approximately 16% are singletons. Sequenced: CD8+ T cells from PBMCs. The receptor was isolated from a human donor in good health (CMV status not recorded). Some clones in this sample may be carry-over from other donors' samples. J is TRBJ2-7 and V is TRBV7-2, with D tentatively TRBD1 (5 bases). Here the CDR3 reads CASSLDGQGAFEQYF. CDR3 coding DNA: TGTGCCAGCAGCTTAGATGGACAAGGAGCCTTCGAGCAGTACTTC.